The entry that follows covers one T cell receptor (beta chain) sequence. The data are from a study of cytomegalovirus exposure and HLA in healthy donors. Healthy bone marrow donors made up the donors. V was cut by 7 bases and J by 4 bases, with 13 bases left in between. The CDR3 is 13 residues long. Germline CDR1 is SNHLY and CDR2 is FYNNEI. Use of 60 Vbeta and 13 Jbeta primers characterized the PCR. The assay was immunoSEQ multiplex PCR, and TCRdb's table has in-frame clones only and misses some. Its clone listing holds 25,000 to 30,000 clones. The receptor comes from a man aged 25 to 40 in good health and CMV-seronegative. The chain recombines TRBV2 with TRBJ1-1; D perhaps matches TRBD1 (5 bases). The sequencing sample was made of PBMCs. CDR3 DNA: TGTGCCAGCAAGGGGCAGAGGTTCACTGAAGCTTTCTTT. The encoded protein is CASKGQRFTEAFF.